The rows below give T cell receptor beta chains drawn from one sample of a study of Ad26.COV2.S vaccination and SARS-CoV-2 variants. The method was immunoSEQ multiplex PCR; TCRdb's version includes in-frame clones alone and lacks a portion of them. This sample has around 370,000 clones, with 70% to 90% found just once. The sample here was peripheral blood, taken in a trial of Ad26.COV2.S vaccine versus placebo. All receptors come from a person aged 18-60 years who received the Ad26.COV2.S COVID-19 vaccine or a placebo. CDR3s include the opening cysteine and the closing phenylalanine or tryptophan. The D gene is left open where the match is weak. Clone size is given for some rows only: seen once, a few or many times, or a class if the clone is expanded.

d_call	clone_size	cdr3_length	j_call	v_call	cdr3_nt	cdr3_aa
TRBD1	.	15	TRBJ2-1	TRBV11-3	TGTGCCAGCAGTTTAGGACAGGGTAGAAACAATGAGCAGTTCTTC	CASSLGQGRNNEQFF
TRBD1	.	14	TRBJ2-7	TRBV7-2	TGTGCCAGCAGCAGGGACAGGGACTCCTACGAGCAGTACTTC	CASSRDRDSYEQYF
.	.	12	TRBJ1-1	TRBV9	TGTGCCAGCATCCAAGGGGAAACTGAAGCTTTCTTT	CASIQGETEAFF
.	.	17	TRBJ2-1	TRBV5-1	TGCGCCAGCAGCTTGGCCTTCGCAGATAGCTCCTACAATGAGCAGTTCTTC	CASSLAFADSSYNEQFF
.	.	14	TRBJ2-7	TRBV24-1	TGTGCCACCAGTTCCCCGGGCCTAGCCGACGAGCAGTACTTC	CATSSPGLADEQYF
.	.	12	TRBJ2-7	TRBV10-1	TGCGCCAGCAGTGAAACAGGGAGCGAGCAGTACTTC	CASSETGSEQYF
TRBD2	.	16	TRBJ2-3	TRBV11-2	TGTGCCAGCAGCGGACAGACTAGCGGGGGGAAAGATACGCAGTATTTT	CASSGQTSGGKDTQYF
TRBD2	.	15	TRBJ2-7	TRBV6-2/TRBV6-3	TGTGCCAGCAGTTACTCGGCGGGAGTTAGCTGGGAGCAGTACTTC	CASSYSAGVSWEQYF
TRBD2	.	18	TRBJ2-3	TRBV11-2	TGTGCCAGCAGCTTAGGTGCATGGGCTAGCGGGAGTGGTGATACGCAGTATTTT	CASSLGAWASGSGDTQYF
TRBD1	.	15	TRBJ1-6	TRBV5-1	TGCGCCAGCGGATTCGGACAGGGGACGGATTCACCCCTCCACTTT	CASGFGQGTDSPLHF
.	.	10	TRBJ1-2	TRBV12-3/TRBV12-4	TGTGCCAGCAGTTTCGGGGGCTACACCTTC	CASSFGGYTF
TRBD1	.	12	TRBJ2-1	TRBV29-1	TGCAGCGACCGGACAGGGGGCTATGAGCAGTTCTTC	CSDRTGGYEQFF
TRBD1	.	18	TRBJ1-6	TRBV28	TGTGCCAGCAGTTCCACAGGGGGCCGGGGAATTTTGAATTCACCCCTCCACTTT	CASSSTGGRGILNSPLHF
TRBD1	.	16	TRBJ2-5	TRBV5-4	TGTGCCAGCAGCTGGATCCGGGACAGGGGGCCGGAGACCCAGTACTTC	CASSWIRDRGPETQYF
.	once	15	TRBJ1-5	TRBV19	TGTGCCAGTACCCCCCTTAACACATGGCCATGGGCCCAGCATTTT	CASTPLNTWPWAQHF
TRBD2	.	16	TRBJ2-3	TRBV27	TGTGCCAGCAGTATCGGGACTAGCCAAACAGGGGATACGCAGTATTTT	CASSIGTSQTGDTQYF
TRBD1	.	15	TRBJ1-2	TRBV10-3	TGTGCCATCAGTGACGAAAAGGGGGCGAACTATGGCTACACCTTC	CAISDEKGANYGYTF
.	.	16	TRBJ2-1	TRBV5-4	TGTGCCAGCAGCTCCCGGACTGGGAGCTCCTACAATGAGCAGTTCTTC	CASSSRTGSSYNEQFF
TRBD1	.	17	TRBJ1-6	TRBV11-2	TGTGCCAGCAGCTTAGGGACAGGCGCCGGGTGGAATTCACCCCTCCACTTT	CASSLGTGAGWNSPLHF
.	.	17	TRBJ1-3	TRBV25-1	TGTGCCAGCAGTGAATCTGGACAGCGGCGACCTGGAAACACCATATATTTT	CASSESGQRRPGNTIYF
.	.	17	TRBJ2-2	TRBV6-2/TRBV6-3	TGTGCCAGCAGTTACCCCCGACTTACCAAGAACACCGGGGAGCTGTTTTTT	CASSYPRLTKNTGELFF
TRBD1	few	14	TRBJ2-7	TRBV4-1	TGCGCCAGCAGCCTACCGGGACAGACTTACGAGCAGTACTTC	CASSLPGQTYEQYF
.	once	17	TRBJ2-3	TRBV6-1	TGTGCCAGCAGTGAGTGGACGTTTATCGATACCCCAGATACGCAGTATTTT	CASSEWTFIDTPDTQYF
.	.	14	TRBJ2-2	TRBV25-1	TGTGCCAGCAGTGATCTAGACAGCACCGGGGAGCTGTTTTTT	CASSDLDSTGELFF
.	.	13	TRBJ1-4	TRBV27	TGTGCCAGCAGGGAGGACGGGGAGGAAAAACTGTTTTTT	CASREDGEEKLFF
TRBD2	.	16	TRBJ2-1	TRBV7-9	TGTGCCAGCCAAGGGACTAGCGGGAGCTCCTACAATGAGCAGTTCTTC	CASQGTSGSSYNEQFF
TRBD2	.	17	TRBJ2-7	TRBV11-2	TGTGCCAGCAGCTTCACGACTAGCGGGAGTGATACCTACGAGCAGTACTTC	CASSFTTSGSDTYEQYF
TRBD1	.	13	TRBJ1-2	TRBV12-3/TRBV12-4	TGTGCCAGCACCGAGACAGGGAGTTATGGCTACACCTTC	CASTETGSYGYTF
TRBD1	.	14	TRBJ2-7	TRBV5-1	TGCGCCAGCAGCTTAGGACAGGGCTTGTACGAGCAGTACTTC	CASSLGQGLYEQYF
TRBD1	.	15	TRBJ2-5	TRBV10-3	TGTGCCATCAGGAGAGACAGGGGGCTACAAGAGACCCAGTACTTC	CAIRRDRGLQETQYF
.	.	13	TRBJ1-1	TRBV12-3/TRBV12-4	TGTGCCAGCAGTTTTGGGTCCAACACTGAAGCTTTCTTT	CASSFGSNTEAFF
.	once	19	TRBJ1-4	TRBV28	TGTGCCAGCAGTATCGGTGGGGGAACAGGTTTATCAACTAATGAAAAACTGTTTTTT	CASSIGGGTGLSTNEKLFF
TRBD1	.	14	TRBJ1-5	TRBV2	TGTGCCAGCAGCCCGACAGGGAACAATCAGCCCCAGCATTTT	CASSPTGNNQPQHF
.	.	19	TRBJ2-6	TRBV4-3	TGCGCCAGCAGCCATCCCGGGGGCGCCATGCACTCTGGGGCCAACGTCCTGACTTTC	CASSHPGGAMHSGANVLTF
TRBD2	.	15	TRBJ2-3	TRBV28	TGTGCCAGCAGTTTCGGGAGGGGGGTCACAGATACGCAGTATTTT	CASSFGRGVTDTQYF
.	.	16	TRBJ2-7	TRBV5-1	TGCGCCAGCAGCGGAACGACAGGGAGGGGCTACTACGAGCAGTACTTC	CASSGTTGRGYYEQYF
.	.	14	TRBJ1-2	TRBV27	TGTGCCAGCAGCGAGGACCCAGCCTACTATGGCTACACCTTC	CASSEDPAYYGYTF
.	.	15	TRBJ2-2	TRBV10-3	TGTGCCATCAGTGGCCGGACAGAGAACACCGGGGAGCTGTTTTTT	CAISGRTENTGELFF
.	.	13	TRBJ2-7	TRBV4-3	TGCGCCAGCAGCCAAGATCTTCCCGACGAGCAGTACTTC	CASSQDLPDEQYF
.	.	13	TRBJ1-1	TRBV6-5	TGTGCCAGCAGGAGTCACCTGAACACTGAAGCTTTCTTT	CASRSHLNTEAFF
.	.	14	TRBJ2-3	TRBV19	TGTGCCAGTAGTGCAACTCAGGGGAGGGATACGCAGTATTTT	CASSATQGRDTQYF
.	.	16	TRBJ2-7	TRBV21-1	TGTGCCAGCAGCTCAACGGGACGACAAGCTACCTACGAGCAGTACTTC	CASSSTGRQATYEQYF
.	once	15	TRBJ2-4	TRBV18	TGTGCCAGCTCACCGACAGGCGGGGCCAAAAACATTCAGTACTTC	CASSPTGGAKNIQYF
.	.	16	TRBJ2-3	TRBV9	TGTGCCAGCAGCGTCACAGAGGGGGTCCGCACAGATACGCAGTATTTT	CASSVTEGVRTDTQYF
.	.	14	TRBJ1-5	TRBV3-1/TRBV3-2	TGTGCCAGCAGCCAAGGACGGCCCAATCAGCCCCAGCATTTT	CASSQGRPNQPQHF
.	.	12	TRBJ1-2	TRBV5-5	TGTGCCAGCAGCGGAGCTAACTATGGCTACACCTTC	CASSGANYGYTF
.	.	15	TRBJ2-1	TRBV10-2	TGCGCCACCTCATCACCGGCGGCACCCCACAATGAGCAGTTCTTC	CATSSPAAPHNEQFF
.	.	14	TRBJ1-5	TRBV9	TGTGCCAGCAGCGTAGGGTTAGGCAATCAGCCCCAGCATTTT	CASSVGLGNQPQHF
.	.	15	TRBJ2-7	TRBV7-8	TGTGCCAGCAGCTTAAGGGAGGCATTAACCTACGAGCAGTACTTC	CASSLREALTYEQYF
.	.	14	TRBJ2-5	TRBV6-5	TGTGCCAGCAGTTACTCGAATAACCAAGAGACCCAGTACTTC	CASSYSNNQETQYF
.	.	13	TRBJ2-3	TRBV3-1/TRBV3-2	TGTGCCAGCAGCCACCCTAAATCAGATACGCAGTATTTT	CASSHPKSDTQYF
.	.	15	TRBJ2-1	TRBV7-9	TGTGCCAGCAGCTTTTCGGAGCGTCCCTACAATGAGCAGTTCTTC	CASSFSERPYNEQFF
.	.	13	TRBJ2-3	TRBV5-1	TGCGCCAGCGCAGGGGCCCGCACAGATACGCAGTATTTT	CASAGARTDTQYF
.	.	13	TRBJ2-7	TRBV7-9	TGTGCCAGCAGTTCAAGTCTCTCCTACGAGCAGTACTTC	CASSSSLSYEQYF